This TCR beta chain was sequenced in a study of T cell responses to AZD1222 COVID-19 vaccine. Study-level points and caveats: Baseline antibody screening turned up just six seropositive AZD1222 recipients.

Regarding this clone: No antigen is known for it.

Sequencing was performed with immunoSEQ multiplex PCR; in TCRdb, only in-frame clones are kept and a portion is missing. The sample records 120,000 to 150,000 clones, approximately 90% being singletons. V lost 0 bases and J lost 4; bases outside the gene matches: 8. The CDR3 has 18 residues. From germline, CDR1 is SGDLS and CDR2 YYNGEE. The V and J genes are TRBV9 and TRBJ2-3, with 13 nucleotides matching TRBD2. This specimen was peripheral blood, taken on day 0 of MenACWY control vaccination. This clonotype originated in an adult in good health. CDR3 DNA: TGTGCCAGCAGCGTAGCTCCTCCACTAGCGGGAGGGTCAGATACGCAGTATTTT. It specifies CASSVAPPLAGGSDTQYF.